This is a list of T cell receptor beta chains from one sample in a study of identical twins. One entry per CDR3 protein, called by TCRdb with MiXCR from the 5' RACE reads. The data hold around 220,000 distinct CDR3 sequences, with around an eighth observed a single time. Specimen: memory (CD45RO+) T cells sorted from blood. Receptors were obtained from a woman aged 18-30 years in good health. CDR3s include the opening cysteine and the closing phenylalanine or tryptophan. Fields, in order: D gene, clone size, V gene, J gene, CDR3 protein, CDR3 DNA. D genes are given only for firm matches. Part of the rows lack a size; the others show once, few, many or a class for expanded clones.

TRBD2	many	TRBV5-1	TRBJ2-1	CASSLDYPGGINEQFF	TGCGCCAGCAGCCTGGATTACCCCGGGGGGATCAATGAGCAGTTCTTC
TRBD2	many	TRBV27	TRBJ2-7	CASRLAGSYEQYF	TGTGCCAGCAGATTAGCGGGATCCTACGAGCAGTACTTC
.	few	TRBV24-1	TRBJ1-5	CATSDSGQPQHF	TGTGCCACCAGTGATTCCGGTCAGCCCCAGCATTTT
.	few	TRBV20-1	TRBJ2-2	CSVGGVATGELFF	TGCAGTGTGGGGGGAGTTGCGACCGGGGAGCTGTTTTTT
TRBD1	few	TRBV12-3/TRBV12-4	TRBJ1-5	CASSSDRGTMPQHF	TGTGCCAGCAGTTCGGACAGGGGGACGATGCCCCAGCATTTT
TRBD2	.	TRBV20-1	TRBJ2-3	CSARALPSSGRGDTQYF	TGCAGTGCTAGAGCCTTACCGTCCAGCGGGAGGGGAGATACGCAGTATTTT
.	medium-sized	TRBV12-5	TRBJ1-1	CASAGSTEAFF	TGTGCTAGTGCCGGGAGCACTGAAGCTTTCTTT
.	few	TRBV7-6	TRBJ1-3	CASSSTRQVHSGNTIYF	TGTGCCAGCAGTTCTACTCGACAGGTCCACTCTGGAAACACCATATATTTT
.	.	TRBV6-1	TRBJ2-2	CASSPINTGELFF	TGTGCCAGCAGTCCCATTAACACCGGGGAGCTGTTTTTT
.	few	TRBV20-1	TRBJ2-1	CSATVVDEQFF	TGCAGTGCTACGGTTGTCGATGAGCAGTTCTTC
.	.	TRBV12-3/TRBV12-4	TRBJ1-1	CASTNYRDTEAFF	TGTGCCAGCACCAATTACAGAGACACTGAAGCTTTCTTT
.	.	TRBV7-9	TRBJ1-3	CASSRGPNTIYF	TGTGCCAGCAGCCGAGGACCCAACACCATATATTTT
TRBD2	.	TRBV6-1	TRBJ2-2	CASSGLAGGEGELFF	TGTGCCAGCAGTGGACTAGCGGGAGGAGAAGGGGAGCTGTTTTTT
.	.	TRBV3-1	TRBJ2-1	CASSQVGGPSNEQFF	TGTGCCAGCAGCCAAGTGGGGGGGCCATCGAATGAGCAGTTCTTC
.	few	TRBV3-1	TRBJ2-1	CASSARGGEQFF	TGTGCCAGCAGCGCTAGGGGCGGTGAGCAGTTCTTC
.	.	TRBV6-5	TRBJ1-2	CASSPMGYGYTF	TGTGCCAGCAGCCCGATGGGGTATGGCTACACCTTC
.	few	TRBV6-2/TRBV6-3	TRBJ2-7	CASSYDYEQYF	TGTGCCAGCAGTTACGACTACGAGCAGTACTTC
TRBD1	few	TRBV7-9	TRBJ1-5	CASSPVSPGGIQPQHF	TGTGCCAGCAGCCCCGTTTCGCCAGGGGGTATTCAGCCCCAGCATTTT
TRBD1	many	TRBV29-1	TRBJ2-1	CSVEDTGTVGDNEQFF	TGCAGCGTTGAAGATACTGGGACAGTGGGAGACAATGAGCAGTTCTTC
.	many	TRBV20-1	TRBJ1-2	CSASDRLYGYTF	TGCAGTGCTTCGGACAGACTATATGGCTACACCTTC
.	once	TRBV20-1	TRBJ2-5	CSASPSSIETQYF	TGCAGTGCTAGCCCCAGTAGCATAGAGACCCAGTACTTC
.	many	TRBV6-1	TRBJ2-7	CASSEGVADSYEQYF	TGTGCCAGCAGTGAAGGGGTAGCGGACTCCTACGAGCAGTACTTC
.	many	TRBV15	TRBJ2-1	CATSSGFGGSTSYNEQFF	TGTGCCACCAGCAGTGGCTTTGGCGGGTCAACCTCCTACAATGAGCAGTTCTTC
.	few	TRBV19	TRBJ2-7	CASSIFGEQYF	TGTGCCAGTAGTATATTCGGAGAGCAGTACTTC
.	many	TRBV5-5	TRBJ2-1	CASSLVGRDNEQFF	TGTGCCAGCAGCTTGGTTGGGCGGGACAATGAGCAGTTCTTC
TRBD2	.	TRBV5-1	TRBJ2-1	CASSWVAGEDDSYNEQFF	TGCGCCAGCAGCTGGGTGGCGGGAGAGGATGACTCCTACAATGAGCAGTTCTTC
TRBD1	.	TRBV20-1	TRBJ1-2	CSASTGDGYTF	TGCAGTGCTTCAACAGGGGATGGCTACACCTTC
TRBD2	.	TRBV11-1	TRBJ2-1	CASSHRQGTSGRANEQFF	TGTGCCAGCAGCCACCGACAGGGGACTAGCGGGAGGGCTAATGAGCAGTTCTTC
.	.	TRBV20-1	TRBJ2-2	CSARVEGGPVGELFF	TGCAGTGCTAGAGTGGAGGGGGGGCCCGTCGGGGAGCTGTTTTTT
TRBD2	many	TRBV3-1	TRBJ2-7	CASKLAVASYEQYF	TGTGCCAGCAAACTAGCGGTCGCCTCCTACGAGCAGTACTTC
TRBD1	few	TRBV20-1	TRBJ2-7	CSASTGREQYF	TGCAGTGCTTCGACAGGGCGCGAGCAGTACTTC
.	few	TRBV6-2/TRBV6-3	TRBJ2-7	CASSYSGPYYEQYF	TGTGCCAGCAGTTACTCGGGACCCTACTACGAGCAGTACTTC
.	.	TRBV14	TRBJ2-7	CASSEGRAYEQYF	TGTGCCAGCAGCGAGGGGCGAGCCTACGAGCAGTACTTC
.	.	TRBV29-1	TRBJ1-1	CSGSQGVSTEAFF	TGCAGCGGTTCCCAGGGTGTGAGCACTGAAGCTTTCTTT
.	.	TRBV20-1	TRBJ1-2	CSASWADSIGYTF	TGCAGTGCTAGTTGGGCGGACTCTATAGGCTACACCTTC
TRBD1	.	TRBV7-9	TRBJ2-5	CASSYLDRVETQYF	TGTGCCAGCAGCTATCTGGACAGGGTTGAGACCCAGTACTTC
.	few	TRBV5-1	TRBJ2-7	CASRTPASGEQYF	TGCGCCAGTCGGACTCCAGCTAGTGGGGAGCAGTACTTC
.	few	TRBV12-5	TRBJ2-5	CASGLGQNSETQYF	TGTGCTAGTGGTTTGGGCCAGAATTCCGAGACCCAGTACTTC
TRBD2	many	TRBV6-1	TRBJ2-2	CASSAGGKGTGELFF	TGTGCCAGCAGCGCGGGGGGAAAGGGCACCGGGGAGCTGTTTTTT
TRBD2	.	TRBV20-1	TRBJ2-3	CSARDSVAGRSGDTQYF	TGCAGTGCTAGAGATTCGGTAGCGGGCCGATCCGGGGATACGCAGTATTTT
TRBD2	.	TRBV10-2	TRBJ2-1	CASNKNRGVGGNEQFF	TGCGCCAGCAATAAGAACCGGGGGGTGGGTGGCAATGAGCAGTTCTTC
.	.	TRBV27	TRBJ1-1	CASSLYGGGTEAFF	TGTGCCAGCAGTTTATATGGGGGGGGCACTGAAGCTTTCTTT
TRBD2	many	TRBV20-1	TRBJ2-3	CSANRLAGPDTQYF	TGCAGTGCTAACAGACTAGCGGGCCCAGATACGCAGTATTTT
.	many	TRBV5-1	TRBJ2-7	CASSLELGGDEQYF	TGCGCCAGCAGCTTGGAACTGGGCGGCGACGAGCAGTACTTC
.	many	TRBV2	TRBJ1-2	CASRRTANYGYTF	TGTGCCAGCAGACGGACGGCTAACTATGGCTACACCTTC
.	.	TRBV4-3	TRBJ1-6	CASKEGIGNSPLHF	TGCGCCAGCAAGGAGGGGATTGGCAATTCACCCCTCCACTTT
.	few	TRBV7-6	TRBJ2-4	CASSSLGNIQYF	TGTGCCAGCAGCTCCCTCGGAAACATTCAGTACTTC
.	.	TRBV20-1	TRBJ1-2	CSARVREVNYGYTF	TGCAGTGCTAGAGTTCGGGAGGTCAACTATGGCTACACCTTC
.	few	TRBV20-1	TRBJ1-1	CSATTPPHEAFF	TGCAGTGCTACAACCCCGCCCCATGAAGCTTTCTTT
.	.	TRBV6-6	TRBJ2-3	CASSYSFSDTQYF	TGTGCCAGCAGTTACTCGTTTTCAGATACGCAGTATTTT
TRBD2	few	TRBV7-2	TRBJ2-7	CASSPQRELSYEQYF	TGTGCCAGCAGCCCCCAGCGGGAGTTATCCTACGAGCAGTACTTC
.	.	TRBV5-1	TRBJ2-7	CASSFGAGAADNEQYF	TGCGCCAGCAGCTTCGGGGCAGGGGCAGCCGACAACGAGCAGTACTTC
.	few	TRBV20-1	TRBJ2-4	CSAMPGLAKNIQYF	TGCAGTGCCATGCCGGGATTAGCCAAAAACATTCAGTACTTC
.	.	TRBV20-1	TRBJ2-7	CSARDMKLGYEQYF	TGCAGTGCTAGAGATATGAAGTTGGGCTACGAGCAGTACTTC
TRBD2	many	TRBV7-2	TRBJ2-7	CASSLVAGRYEQYF	TGTGCCAGCAGCTTAGTAGCGGGAAGGTACGAGCAGTACTTC
.	.	TRBV9	TRBJ1-1	CASSAAPQAGTEAFF	TGTGCCAGCAGCGCAGCCCCGCAGGCGGGCACTGAAGCTTTCTTT
.	.	TRBV29-1	TRBJ2-3	CSVRMGTDTQYF	TGCAGCGTACGGATGGGTACAGATACGCAGTATTTT
.	.	TRBV12-3/TRBV12-4	TRBJ2-1	CASTFRTWRGKPDNEQFF	TGTGCCAGCACTTTCCGAACTTGGAGGGGCAAGCCAGACAATGAGCAGTTCTTC
TRBD2	few	TRBV6-5	TRBJ2-7	CASSYFSGNSYEQYF	TGTGCCAGCAGTTACTTTAGCGGGAACTCCTACGAGCAGTACTTC